A few counts support the clone carrying this T cell receptor (beta chain). Its target is unknown. Within the sample, other DNA sequences also encode this same CDR3. V lost 7 bases and J 0 bases, leaving 4 bases between the germline ends. The germline V gene has CDR1 MNHNS and CDR2 SASEGT. This CDR3 is 12 amino acids long. Patients were ruled out by autoimmune disease history or systemic immunosuppression. This record belongs to a study of OX40 agonist ivuxolimab in advanced cancers. Across the study: Among those enrolled, mean age was about 63 years (range about 23 to 90) and 70% to 85% were male. Partial responses were recorded for three patients, including one with hepatocellular carcinoma and two with cutaneous melanoma.

General study results and limits: At 0.1 to 3.0 mg/kg, clonal expansion of CD4+ and CD8+ blood T cells had occurred by week 6.

Profiled with immunoSEQ multiplex PCR; TCRdb holds only in-frame clones, not every one. This table has 35,000 to 40,000 clones, around four fifths appearing once. The genes are TRBV6-1 and TRBJ1-5; no reliable D call. This specimen consisted of CD4+ or CD8+ T cells sorted from blood, obtained in a trial of the OX40 agonist ivuxolimab. The sequence was obtained from an adult with an advanced solid tumor such as melanoma, head and neck, liver or kidney cancer. In DNA, the CDR3 is TGTGCCAGCACTGGTAGCAATCAGCCCCAGCATTTT. Amino acids: CASTGSNQPQHF.